The source of this T cell receptor beta chain is a study of OX40 agonist ivuxolimab in advanced cancers. The ends were cut back, 2 bases at V and 9 bases at J, with 11 bases in the middle. Looked up from germline, CDR1 is MNHEY and CDR2 is SVGAGI. This CDR3 spans 13 amino acids. TCRdb's copy holds only in-frame clones and misses some; the assay was immunoSEQ multiplex PCR. The sample lists 20,000 to 25,000 clones; roughly 89% were seen once. The clonotype originates from an adult with an advanced solid tumor such as melanoma, head and neck, liver or kidney cancer. The source was CD4+ or CD8+ T cells sorted from blood, collected in a trial of the OX40 agonist ivuxolimab. The gene calls are TRBV6-5 and TRBJ1-5, with unresolved D. The CDR3 nucleotides are TGTGCCAGCAGTTACGGGAACCCGGGGCCCCAGCATTTT. Its protein is CASSYGNPGPQHF.